The 31 T cell receptor beta chains reported below all come from one sample, sequenced in a study of blood T cell repertoires in COVID-19. TCRdb's table, derived via immunoSEQ multiplex PCR, lists solely in-frame clones and lacks some. This sample has about 200,000 clones; 81% occur once, and the top ten carry about 8%. Source material: peripheral blood. All receptors come from an elderly woman with acute or convalescent COVID-19.

This chain connects TRBV19 to TRBJ1-2; 7 positions agree with TRBD1. The CDR3 loop spans 15 amino acids. Trimming cost V 4 bases and J 7 bases; bases outside gene matches: 12. Germline assignment: CDR1 LNHDA and CDR2 SQIVND (reference sequence). CDR3: CASSTYTGVSGGYTF. The CDR3 region has the DNA TGTGCCAGTAGTACCTATACAGGGGTATCAGGTGGCTACACCTTC.

This clone is a singleton in its sample. V and J are TRBV4-1 and TRBJ1-1; no firm D call. The germline V gene encodes CDR1 MGHRA and CDR2 YSYEKL. The CDR3 loop spans 16 amino acids. V was shortened by 2 bases and J by 0 bases, with 13 bases between the two germline ends. The CDR3 spells CASSQLWAEMNTEAFF. For the CDR3, the DNA is TGCGCCAGCAGCCAACTCTGGGCAGAAATGAACACTGAAGCTTTCTTT.

This chain joins TRBV28 and TRBJ2-1; 9 bases agree with TRBD1. With V trimmed by 6 bases and J by 8 bases, 17 bases remained unmatched. The CDR3 runs to 17 residues. Germline V gene data show CDR1 as MDHEN and CDR2 as SYDVKM. This chain's CDR3 is CASSRAQTGGASYEQFF. CDR3 nucleotides: TGTGCCAGCAGCCGCGCCCAAACAGGGGGCGCTTCTTATGAGCAGTTCTTC.

J is TRBJ2-1 and V is TRBV5-1, with 7 bases that match TRBD2. This CDR3 has 19 residues. In germline, CDR1 is SGHRS, CDR2 YFSETQ. V lost 5 bases and J lost 0; bases outside the gene matches: 17. The CDR3 nucleotides read TGCGCCAGCAGGGTGGCGGAGGCGGGGGAGCGAAGCTCCTACAATGAGCAGTTCTTC. It is translated as CASRVAEAGERSSYNEQFF. Full variable domain (missing parts from reference TRBV5-1 and TRBJ2-1): KAGVTQTPRYLIKTRGQQVTLSCSPISGHRSVSWYQQTPGQGLQFLFEYFSETQRNKGNFPGRFSGRQFSNSRSEMNVSTLELGDSALYLCASRVAEAGERSSYNEQFFGPGTRLTVL.

V gene TRBV7-8 combines with J gene TRBJ1-6; 8 bases match TRBD1. V lost 0 bases and J lost 0; bases outside the gene matches: 10. Germline V gives CDR1 SGHVS, CDR2 FQNEAQ. The CDR3 runs to 20 residues. The CDR3 DNA sequence: TGTGCCAGCAGCTTAGCGACCGGACAGGGCCAGAGCTCCTATAATTCACCCCTCCACTTT. It specifies CASSLATGQGQSSYNSPLHF. The whole variable domain, filled in from reference TRBV7-8 and TRBJ1-6, reads GAGVSQSPRYKVAKRGQDVALRCDPISGHVSLFWYQQALGQGPEFLTYFQNEAQLDKSGLPSDRFFAERPEGSVSTLKIQRTQQEDSAVYLCASSLATGQGQSSYNSPLHFGNGTRLTVT.

The CDR3 spells CASSQTDRGFEQFF. For the CDR3, the DNA is TGCGCCAGCAGCCAAACGGACAGGGGGTTTGAGCAGTTCTTC. The gene calls are TRBV4-1 and TRBJ2-1, with TRBD1 identical over 10 bases. Per the germline V gene, CDR1 is MGHRA and CDR2 is YSYEKL. Trimming removed 2 bases from V and 9 bases from J; junction bases left unmatched: 4. The CDR3 sequence is 14 residues long.

The rearrangement uses TRBV19 and TRBJ2-2, with a weak D call TRBD2 (5 bases). Trimming pared 3 bases from V and 1 base from J, leaving 9 bases between. Germline V gene data show CDR1 as LNHDA and CDR2 as SQIVND (reference sequence). The CDR3 contains 15 residues. The CDR3 DNA sequence: TGTGCCAGTAGTATTGGTAGCGTGAACACCGGGGAGCTGTTTTTT. Amino acids: CASSIGSVNTGELFF.

The CDR3 sequence is CASSSRGGTGELFF. CDR3 coding DNA: TGTGCCAGCAGCTCTCGGGGGGGCACCGGGGAGCTGTTTTTT. The chain is built from TRBV11-2 and TRBJ2-2, with TRBD2 matching over 8 bases. With V trimmed by 4 bases and J by 4 bases, 2 bases remained unmatched. The CDR3 runs 14 residues. Germline CDR1 and CDR2: SGHAT and FQNNGV.

This sequence joins TRBV19 and TRBJ1-2; 7 bases align to TRBD1. The CDR3 runs 16 residues. The J segment lost 2 bases and the V segment lost 4 bases, leaving 10 bases of the junction unmatched. In germline, CDR1 is LNHDA, CDR2 SQIVND (reference sequence). The CDR3 sequence is CASSRTSGTANYGYTF. The DNA of the CDR3 is TGTGCCAGTAGTAGAACAAGTGGGACAGCCAACTATGGCTACACCTTC.

The V gene is TRBV5-1, the J gene TRBJ1-1; 9 bases are a match to TRBD1. V shed 4 bases, J shed 2 bases, and the junction held 6 bases outside the gene matches. This CDR3 has 15 amino acids. Germline assignment: CDR1 SGHRS and CDR2 YFSETQ. In DNA form, the CDR3 reads TGCGCCAGCAGCCCCCTGGGACAGGGAAACACTGAAGCTTTCTTT. This encodes CASSPLGQGNTEAFF.

This clone was picked up one time. V and J are TRBV7-8 and TRBJ2-7; no reliable D call. The CDR3 contains 14 residues. Trimming removed 5 bases from V and 0 bases from J, with 11 bases in between. Germline V CDR1 and CDR2: SGHVS, FQNEAQ. CDR3 DNA: TGTGCCAGCAGCCCCTTCGCAGACTCCTACGAGCAGTACTTC. Translating it yields CASSPFADSYEQYF.

V and J are TRBV5-5 and TRBJ2-5; TRBD1 aligns across 8 bases. V lost 4 bases to trimming and J lost 3 bases; unmatched junction nucleotides: 2. Germline CDR1 SGHKS, CDR2 YYEKEE (reference sequence). The CDR3 spans 13 residues. The CDR3 is CASSPDREETQYF. In DNA form, the CDR3 reads TGTGCCAGCAGCCCGGACAGGGAAGAGACCCAGTACTTC. Full variable domain (missing parts from reference TRBV5-5 and TRBJ2-5): DAGVTQSPTHLIKTRGQQVTLRCSPISGHKSVSWYQQVLGQGPQFIFQYYEKEERGRGNFPDRFSARQFPNYSSELNVNALLLGDSALYLCASSPDREETQYFGPGTRLLVL.

The V gene is TRBV19, the J gene TRBJ2-5, with 9 bases matching TRBD1. Unmatched junction bases numbered 7, after V lost 3 bases and J lost 5 bases. Germline CDR1 reads LNHDA; CDR2 reads SQIVND (reference sequence). This CDR3 is 15 amino acids long. The CDR3 nucleotides are TGTGCCAGTAGTATCGAGGGACAGGGTTACGAGACCCAGTACTTC. Protein sequence: CASSIEGQGYETQYF. Combining the CDR3 with reference TRBV19 and TRBJ2-5 gives the whole variable domain DGGITQSPKYLFRKEGQNVTLSCEQNLNHDAMYWYRQDPGQGLRLIYYSQIVNDFQKGDIAEGYSVSREKKESFPLTVTSAQKNPTAFYLCASSIEGQGYETQYFGPGTRLLVL.

This chain joins TRBV7-9 and TRBJ1-2; D is unclear. The ends were cut back, 2 bases at V and 8 bases at J, with 15 bases in the middle. Germline V gives CDR1 SEHNR, CDR2 FQNEAQ (reference sequence). The CDR3 sequence is 14 residues long. DNA for the CDR3: TGTGCCAGCAGCTTAACGGCGGCAATCGAGGGCTACACCTTC. It translates to CASSLTAAIEGYTF.

The chain combines TRBV5-1 with TRBJ2-1; the match to TRBD2 covers 10 bases. CDR1 is SGHRS, CDR2 YFSETQ, per germline. V lost 3 bases to trimming and J lost 2 bases; unmatched junction nucleotides: 2. This CDR3 is 15 amino acids long. The CDR3 loop reads CASSSSGGAYNEQFF. CDR3 DNA: TGCGCCAGCAGCTCAAGCGGGGGGGCCTACAATGAGCAGTTCTTC.

This clone has a handful of counts. This chain connects TRBV7-6 to TRBJ2-3; the D gene is possibly TRBD2 (7 bases). Germline loops: CDR1 SGHVS, CDR2 FNYEAQ. V was clipped by 5 bases and J by 5 bases, with 23 bases between them. The CDR3 consists of 17 residues. CDR3 region: CASSQVASGGPQDTQYF. DNA for the CDR3: TGTGCCAGCAGCCAAGTAGCTTCGGGGGGCCCCCAAGATACGCAGTATTTT.

The chain uses TRBV5-1 and TRBJ2-3, with 11 bases fitting TRBD1. Per germline, CDR1 SGHRS and CDR2 YFSETQ. The CDR3 is made up of 16 amino acids. The junction had 4 bases not matched to a gene; V was cut back by 0 bases and J by 4 bases. The CDR3 reads CASSLAGTGGADTQYF. The CDR3 DNA reads TGCGCCAGCAGCTTGGCCGGGACAGGGGGAGCAGATACGCAGTATTTT.

The rearrangement joins TRBV7-2 to TRBJ1-5; D gene ambiguous. The CDR3 totals 15 residues. The germline CDR1 and CDR2 sequences are SGHTA and FQGNSA. The V and J ends lost 1 base and 0 bases respectively, with 7 bases between them. The CDR3 coding sequence is TGTGCCAGCAGCTTAGATAGGAGTAGCAATCAGCCCCAGCATTTT. This translates into CASSLDRSSNQPQHF.

The genes are TRBV5-4 and TRBJ2-7, with D possibly TRBD1 on 7 matching bases. In germline, CDR1 is SGHNT, CDR2 YYREEE (reference sequence). The V end was cut by 7 bases, the J end by 3 bases, with 14 bases between. The length of the CDR3 is 13 residues. The CDR3 spells CASGEAGGYEQYF. CDR3 bases: TGTGCCAGCGGGGAGGCAGGGGGCTACGAGCAGTACTTC.

This chain connects TRBV19 to TRBJ1-1; 7 nucleotides align to TRBD1. The V and J ends lost 4 bases and 5 bases, in that order; junction bases with no gene match: 13. Germline V gives CDR1 LNHDA, CDR2 SQIVND (reference sequence). This CDR3 has 16 residues. CDR3 nucleotides: TGTGCCAGTAGTAGCGACAGGGCCCACGCGGGGACTGAAGCTTTCTTT. It translates to CASSSDRAHAGTEAFF.

This chain connects TRBV30 to TRBJ2-7; no clear D gene. The CDR3 is made up of 14 amino acids. Germline assignment: CDR1 GTSNPN and CDR2 SVGIG (reference sequence). Trimming took 2 bases from V and 3 from J, leaving 14 bases between them. DNA for the CDR3: TGTGCCTGGAGTATAGCACCGAGCAACTACGAGCAGTACTTC. Its protein is CAWSIAPSNYEQYF.

The rearrangement links TRBV18 to TRBJ1-2; 9 nucleotides match TRBD1. Germline assignment: CDR1 KGHSH and CDR2 LQKENI. The V segment lost 3 bases and the J segment 3 bases; nucleotides outside the gene matches: 5. This CDR3 has 15 amino acids. CDR3 sequence (DNA): TGTGCCAGCTCACCCGACACAGGGGGCGACTATGGCTACACCTTC. This gives the protein CASSPDTGGDYGYTF.

This clone was found a few times. V and J are TRBV7-9 and TRBJ2-1; D may be TRBD2 (6 bases). The CDR3 length is 15 residues. The V gene lost 5 bases and the J gene lost 7 bases, with 18 bases spanning the gap. The germline CDR1 and CDR2 sequences are SEHNR and FQNEAQ (reference sequence). This CDR3 is CASSNSGGERNEQFF. The CDR3 DNA follows: TGTGCCAGCAGCAATAGCGGAGGAGAGAGGAATGAGCAGTTCTTC. Supplemented by reference TRBV7-9 and TRBJ2-1, the full variable domain reads DTGVSQNPRHKITKRGQNVTFRCDPISEHNRLYWYRQTLGQGPEFLTYFQNEAQLEKSRLLSDRFSAERPKGSFSTLEIQRTEQGDSAMYLCASSNSGGERNEQFFGPGTRLTVL.

The V call is TRBV19, the J call TRBJ1-2, with a weak D call TRBD1 (6 bases). V shed 1 base and J shed 3 bases, with 12 bases lying between them. The CDR3 extends over 15 amino acids. The germline CDR1 and CDR2 sequences are LNHDA and SQIVND (reference sequence). The CDR3 is CASSIGPGGHYGYTF. CDR3 DNA sequence: TGTGCCAGTAGTATAGGCCCCGGGGGGCACTATGGCTACACCTTC.

The V call is TRBV19, the J call TRBJ1-4; D gene ambiguous. The germline CDR1 and CDR2 sequences are LNHDA and SQIVND (reference sequence). Between the trimmed V and J ends, which lost 7 bases and 5 bases, there was a span of 14 bases. The length of the CDR3 is 14 residues. The CDR3 bases are TGTGCCAGTACGTCGCAGGCTGGGAATGAAAAACTGTTTTTT. It specifies CASTSQAGNEKLFF.

The gene calls are TRBV6-6 and TRBJ1-1; 11 bases agree with TRBD1. V dropped 7 bases and J dropped 0; count of bases not matched to a gene: 7. Germline CDR1 reads MNHNY; CDR2 reads SVGAGI (reference sequence). The CDR3 runs 16 residues. CDR3 region: CASISRTGGLNTEAFF. The CDR3 nucleotides read TGTGCCAGCATCTCCAGGACAGGGGGCTTGAACACTGAAGCTTTCTTT.

This clone was observed once. The rearrangement links TRBV15 to TRBJ2-5; D is perhaps TRBD2 (5 bases). Germline V CDR1 and CDR2: LNHNV, YYDKDF (reference sequence). This CDR3 has 16 residues. The V gene lost 7 bases and the J gene lost 3 bases, with 21 bases spanning the gap. CDR3 amino acids: CATIPYEAGTEETQYF. The CDR3 DNA is TGTGCCACCATCCCGTATGAGGCGGGTACAGAAGAGACCCAGTACTTC.

The chain carries TRBV15 and TRBJ1-4; a possible D gene is TRBD1 (6 bases). The V and J ends lost 8 bases and 7 bases respectively, with 11 bases between them. This CDR3 has 12 residues. Germline-derived CDR1 and CDR2 are LNHNV and YYDKDF (reference sequence). In nucleotides, the CDR3 is TGTGCCACCGAGGGGGTAGGTGAAAAACTGTTTTTT. Protein: CATEGVGEKLFF.

This clone was found a few times. The CDR3 loop is CSFFAPGGYGYTF. The CDR3, as DNA: TGCAGCTTCTTTGCGCCGGGAGGCTATGGCTACACCTTC. The chain links TRBV29-1 to TRBJ1-2, with unresolved D. The CDR3 contains 13 residues. Trimming shortened V by 8 bases and J by 4 bases, and 17 bases separated the two germline ends. CDR1 and CDR2 (germline): SQVTM, ANQGSEA.

This rearrangement joins TRBV7-2 to TRBJ2-7; 8 bases match TRBD2. The junction had 12 bases not matched to a gene; V was cut back by 0 bases and J by 2 bases. CDR1 is SGHTA, CDR2 FQGNSA, per germline. This CDR3 has 18 amino acids. The CDR3 reads CASSLARRGSGGPYEQYF. CDR3 in DNA: TGTGCCAGCAGCTTAGCGAGGAGAGGAAGCGGGGGACCCTACGAGCAGTACTTC.

V and J are TRBV19 and TRBJ2-6, with no clear D. Germline loops: CDR1 LNHDA, CDR2 SQIVND (reference sequence). V was pared by 6 bases and J by 2 bases, with 8 bases between. CDR3 length: 14 amino acids. The CDR3 DNA is TGTGCCAGTAGCACTGTCGCTGGGGCCAACGTCCTGACTTTC. This gives the protein CASSTVAGANVLTF.